This is a list of T cell receptor beta chains from one sample in a study of T cells in Graves' hyperthyroidism and ophthalmopathy. TCRdb re-analysed the multiplex PCR reads in MiXCR, keeping a single row per CDR3 protein. The data show 350,000 to 450,000 distinct CDR3 sequences, over 11% seen once. Sequencing was done on a sample of blood. The receptors stem from a man aged 50 to 59 with Graves' ophthalmopathy. Both conserved end residues are part of each CDR3. D genes are given only for firm matches. Clone sizes are given selectively: once, few, many, or a class where the clone is expanded.

D	V	J	size	DNA	CDR3
NA	TRBV7-2	TRBJ2-2	many	TGTGCCAGCAGCTTAGATTCAAGTTCCGGGGAGCTGTTTTTT	CASSLDSSSGELFF
NA	TRBV6-2/TRBV6-3	TRBJ1-4	many	TGTGCCAGCCGGACAGATGCAACTAATGAAAAACTGTTTTTT	CASRTDATNEKLFF
TRBD1	TRBV7-9	TRBJ1-2	NA	TGTGCCAGCAGCTTCCTGGGACAGGGAGGTAGCTACACCTTC	CASSFLGQGGSYTF
TRBD1	TRBV2	TRBJ2-6	few	TGTGCCAGCAGTGGAGTATACAGGGGAACAGGGGCCAACGTCCTGACTTTC	CASSGVYRGTGANVLTF
NA	TRBV18	TRBJ1-1	few	TGTGCCAGCTCATTAGGATTTGACACTGAAGCTTTCTTT	CASSLGFDTEAFF
TRBD1	TRBV11-2	TRBJ2-1	many	TGTGCCAGCAGCTTAAGGACAGGGATTCAGTTCTTC	CASSLRTGIQFF
TRBD2	TRBV6-5	TRBJ2-1	NA	TGTGCCAGCGGTTTAGCGGGTGGCACCTACAATGAGCAGTTCTTC	CASGLAGGTYNEQFF
NA	TRBV20-1	TRBJ1-1	many	TGCAGTGCTAGAGATTTTCTGCGTGAACCGAACACTGAAGCTTTCTTT	CSARDFLREPNTEAFF
TRBD1	TRBV3-1	TRBJ2-1	many	TGTGCCAGCAGCCCCGGGACAGGTCCCAACAATGAGCAGTTCTTC	CASSPGTGPNNEQFF
NA	TRBV19	TRBJ2-3	NA	TGTGCCAGTAGTATTTGGGGGAGAGAAGATACGCAGTATTTT	CASSIWGREDTQYF
TRBD1	TRBV12-3/TRBV12-4	TRBJ2-6	few	TGTGCCAGCAGACAACGAGGGGGGACAGGGGGTTCTGGGGCCAACGTCCTGACTTTC	CASRQRGGTGGSGANVLTF
NA	TRBV18	TRBJ2-5	many	TGTGCCAGCTCACCATTCATCAGGGAAGAGACCCAGTACTTC	CASSPFIREETQYF
NA	TRBV2	TRBJ1-1	few	TGTGCCAGCAATCAGGTGAACACTGAAGCTTTCTTT	CASNQVNTEAFF
TRBD2	TRBV27	TRBJ2-1	NA	TGTGCCAGCAGTAGTGGACTAGGATGGTTCTTC	CASSSGLGWFF
NA	TRBV3-1	TRBJ1-1	many	TGTGCCAGCAGCCAAGACCTTACAAACACTGAAGCTTTCTTT	CASSQDLTNTEAFF
NA	TRBV2	TRBJ2-7	NA	TGTGCCAGCAGACTTTCGGGGGAGCAGTACTTC	CASRLSGEQYF
TRBD1	TRBV5-1	TRBJ2-7	many	TGCGCCAGCAGCGTAGGACAGGACTACGAGCAGTACTTC	CASSVGQDYEQYF
NA	TRBV5-1	TRBJ1-1	once	TGCGCCAGCAGCTTGGCCGGAGGCAGTCCGAACACTGAAGCTTTCTTT	CASSLAGGSPNTEAFF
TRBD2	TRBV10-3	TRBJ2-1	NA	TGTGCCGTAAGACATAGCGGGAGCTCCTACAATGAGCAGTTCTTC	CAVRHSGSSYNEQFF
NA	TRBV20-1	TRBJ2-2	many	TGCAGTGCTAGATTGGCGGGAACGAACACCGGGGAGCTGTTTTTT	CSARLAGTNTGELFF
TRBD2	TRBV20-1	TRBJ2-1	NA	TGCAGTGCTAGAGATCTCAGGACTAGCGGGAGTGGTTCCTACAATGAGCAGTTCTTC	CSARDLRTSGSGSYNEQFF
NA	TRBV3-1	TRBJ1-1	many	TGTGCCAGCAGCCACACAGGGAGGAGCACTGAAGCTTTCTTT	CASSHTGRSTEAFF
NA	TRBV6-1	TRBJ1-3	few	TGTGCCAGCAGTGAGACCCTAATAAGCTCTGGAAACACCATATATTTT	CASSETLISSGNTIYF
NA	TRBV27	TRBJ2-1	NA	TGTGCCAGCAGTTTGTCCGCTCTGGGTGGGGAGCAGTTCTTC	CASSLSALGGEQFF
TRBD1	TRBV6-5	TRBJ1-1	many	TGTGCCAGCAGTTTCTCAACAGGGGTTAACACTGAAGCTTTCTTT	CASSFSTGVNTEAFF
NA	TRBV2	TRBJ2-7	many	TGTGCCAGCAGGGGCGGGGCAGGGATAGGAGAGCAGTACTTC	CASRGGAGIGEQYF
TRBD2	TRBV6-1	TRBJ2-1	many	TGTGCCAGCATCGAAAGTCGGCTAGCGGGAGGTGCGAGTTGGGATGAGCAGTTCTTC	CASIESRLAGGASWDEQFF
NA	TRBV4-3	TRBJ2-7	few	TGCGCCAGCAGCCAAGATTGGCCGGATTTGAGCGAGCAGTACTTC	CASSQDWPDLSEQYF
NA	TRBV3-1	TRBJ1-1	many	TGTGCCAGCAGCCAAGTCTTAGGGAATACTGAAGCTTTCTTT	CASSQVLGNTEAFF
TRBD1	TRBV3-1	TRBJ1-2	NA	TGTGCCAGCAGCCGGGGAGGGGGCGCAAATGGCTACACCTTC	CASSRGGGANGYTF
TRBD2	TRBV19	TRBJ2-2	few	TGTGCCAGTAGTATGAAGGTGGGGACTAGTAACGGGGAGCTGTTTTTT	CASSMKVGTSNGELFF
TRBD2	TRBV10-3	TRBJ2-7	many	TGTGCCACCCTGGCGGGACTAGACTACGAGCAGTACTTC	CATLAGLDYEQYF
NA	TRBV2	TRBJ2-7	many	TGTGCCAGCAAGACCGGGACGTACTCCTACGAGCAGTACTTC	CASKTGTYSYEQYF
NA	TRBV6-1	TRBJ2-3	few	TGTGCCAGCACTCAGGGGGCGGGAGTGACAGATACGCAGTATTTT	CASTQGAGVTDTQYF
NA	TRBV11-2	TRBJ1-1	many	TGTGCCAGCAGCTCAGTCGGCCCGCGGGACCACTCGAACACTGAAGCTTTCTTT	CASSSVGPRDHSNTEAFF
NA	TRBV28	TRBJ2-5	NA	TGTGCCAGCATCGACGGCTTGAACCAGTACTTC	CASIDGLNQYF
NA	TRBV2	TRBJ2-3	many	TGTGCCAGTTCCAGGTTCAGCACAGATACGCAGTATTTT	CASSRFSTDTQYF
TRBD2	TRBV2	TRBJ2-1	many	TGTGCCAGCAGTGACAGCGGGAGGGCCTTCAATGAGCAGTTCTTC	CASSDSGRAFNEQFF
NA	TRBV11-2	TRBJ2-2	many	TGTGCCAGCAGTCCCGACACCGGGGAGCTGTTTTTT	CASSPDTGELFF
TRBD1	TRBV27	TRBJ2-5	many	TGTGCCAGCAGTTTATCGTTGGGGACAGAGGTAGAGACCCAGTACTTC	CASSLSLGTEVETQYF
TRBD2	TRBV4-1	TRBJ2-1	NA	TGCGCCAGCAGCCAAGATCAGCGGGGGGGCAATGAGCAGTTCTTC	CASSQDQRGGNEQFF
TRBD2	TRBV5-1	TRBJ2-1	few	TGCGCCAGCTCTCGATCGGGGGGAGCCACCTACAATGAGCAGTTCTTC	CASSRSGGATYNEQFF
NA	TRBV24-1	TRBJ1-2	NA	TGTGCCACCAGTGATCCCGACAGGCCCTATGGCTACACCTTC	CATSDPDRPYGYTF
TRBD2	TRBV11-3	TRBJ2-1	once	TGTGCCAGCAGCTTAGAAGGAGCGCGGGGGGGTGAGCAGTTCTTC	CASSLEGARGGEQFF
NA	TRBV20-1	TRBJ2-2	NA	TGCAGTGCTAAGACAGGCAACACCGGGGAGCTGTTTTTT	CSAKTGNTGELFF
NA	TRBV5-1	TRBJ2-3	few	TGCGCCAGCAGCTTGGCCGCCCGACTAAGAGGTCCAGATACGCAGTATTTT	CASSLAARLRGPDTQYF
NA	TRBV12-3/TRBV12-4	TRBJ1-2	many	TGTGCCAGCAGGGTCTCCGGGCTTTACGGCTACACCTTC	CASRVSGLYGYTF
NA	TRBV7-2	TRBJ2-3	NA	TGTGCCAGCAGCTTAAACAGGGACACAGATACGCAGTATTTT	CASSLNRDTDTQYF
NA	TRBV30	TRBJ2-3	many	TGTGCCTGGAGTATTGGACTTGGCACAGATACGCAGTATTTT	CAWSIGLGTDTQYF
TRBD1	TRBV27	TRBJ1-1	many	TGTGCCAGCAGTCTGACAGGGGCCAACACTGAAGCTTTCTTT	CASSLTGANTEAFF
NA	TRBV2	TRBJ2-1	many	TGTGCCAGCAGTGAAGGCCCTTCCCAGTCGTATGAGCAGTTCTTC	CASSEGPSQSYEQFF
NA	TRBV27	TRBJ2-1	many	TGTGCCAGCAGTTTTAGGAGGGCCCGGGATGAGCAGTTCTTC	CASSFRRARDEQFF
TRBD1	TRBV20-1	TRBJ2-7	few	TGCAGTGCTAGACAACCGACAGGGGCTACCTTCTACGAGCAGTACTTC	CSARQPTGATFYEQYF